Included here is one TCR beta chain sequence, with context. This sample is drawn from a study of T-cell memory formation after mild COVID-19. The CDR3 totals 14 residues. Germline values: CDR1 DFQATT, CDR2 SNEGSKA (reference sequence). Between the trimmed V and J ends, which lost 6 bases and 2 bases, there was a span of 11 bases. Via MiXCR, TCRdb re-called the 5' RACE reads, giving one row per CDR3 protein. This table holds around 62,000 distinct CDR3 sequences, around 30% found once. The sample taken for sequencing was PBMCs or a T cell subset sorted from them (not recorded which). V gene TRBV20-1 combines with J gene TRBJ2-6; D is perhaps TRBD2 (6 bases). This TCR was recovered from a man aged 18 to 29 who had mild COVID-19 (a few samples of this study predate the infection). Cell type and time point are not known. In DNA form, the CDR3 reads TGCAGTGCCGCCGGGGGAACTGGGGCCAACGTCCTGACTTTC. Amino acids: CSAAGGTGANVLTF.